This T cell receptor (beta chain) was obtained from a study of T cell repertoires in aging, cancer and after chemotherapy. At the level of the study: Patients with chronic lymphocytic leukemia were sampled before and after fludarabine- or bendamustine-based chemotherapy. The full dataset contained around 10 million TCR reads.

Regarding this clonotype: Its antigen is not known.

Amplification of TCR beta used genomic DNA extracted from peripheral blood. Multiplex touch-down PCR with TRB-A/B primers amplified rearranged V-D-J TRB sequences. TCRdb fed the multiplex PCR reads into MiXCR, producing one record per CDR3 protein. The table records roughly 6,000 distinct CDR3 sequences, about 36% of them present only once. V gave up 7 bases and J gave up 5 bases, with 14 bases separating them. CDR3 length equals 14 residues. Study results and limitations: Across the chemotherapy interval, each cancer cohort showed higher median generation probability, suggesting thymic rebound. Untreated cancer patients had significantly lower blood TCR diversity than age-matched healthy donors.

The rearrangement joins TRBV12-3 or TRBV12-4 to TRBJ2-2; D uncertain. This receptor was identified in a human donor with a blood cancer. The sequencing sample was made of blood. The DNA for the CDR3 is TGTGCCAGCACCCAAACAGCTTATACCGGGGAGCTGTTTTTT. This translates into CASTQTAYTGELFF.